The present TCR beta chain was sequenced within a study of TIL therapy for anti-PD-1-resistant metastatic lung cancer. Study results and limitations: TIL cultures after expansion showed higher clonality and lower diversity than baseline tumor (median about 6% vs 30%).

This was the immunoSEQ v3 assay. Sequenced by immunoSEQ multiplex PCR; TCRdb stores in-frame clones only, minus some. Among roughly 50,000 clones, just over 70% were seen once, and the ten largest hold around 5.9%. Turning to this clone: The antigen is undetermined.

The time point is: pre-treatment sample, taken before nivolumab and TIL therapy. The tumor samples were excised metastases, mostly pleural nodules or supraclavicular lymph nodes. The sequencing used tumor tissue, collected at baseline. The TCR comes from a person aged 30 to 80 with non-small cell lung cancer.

The CDR3 DNA sequence: TGCGCCAGCAGCTCGTCAGGGGTTCGTGAAAAACTGTTTTTT. It codes for CASSSSGVREKLFF. The genes are TRBV5-1 and TRBJ1-4, with TRBD1 as a possible D gene (6 bases). CDR3 size: 14 residues. The V and J ends lost 3 bases and 7 bases respectively, with 13 bases between them. Germline V CDR1 and CDR2: SGHRS, YFSETQ.